The rows below give T cell receptor beta chains drawn from one sample of a study of blood T cell repertoires in COVID-19. Sequenced by immunoSEQ multiplex PCR; TCRdb stores in-frame clones only, minus some. The sample lists approximately 140,000 clones; 84% were seen once. The specimen sequenced was peripheral blood. The receptors derive from a young man with COVID-19, enrolled during active disease. Both conserved end residues are part of each CDR3. A D gene is named only where the DNA matches it firmly. Rows may omit the clone size; those that give it use once, few, many or a size class.

CDR3	DNA	V	J	D	size
CASSPHGVSGSQQETQYF	TGTGCCAGCAGCCCCCATGGGGTTAGCGGGAGCCAACAAGAGACCCAGTACTTC	TRBV9	TRBJ2-5	TRBD2	.
CASSPRSLSGANVLTF	TGCGCCAGCAGCCCCCGGTCCCTCTCTGGGGCCAACGTCCTGACTTTC	TRBV4-1	TRBJ2-6	.	.
CASSPDRNGQPQHF	TGCGCCAGCAGCCCTGACAGGAATGGTCAGCCCCAGCATTTT	TRBV5-1	TRBJ1-5	.	.
CASSTAGDLYGYTF	TGTGCCAGCAGCACCGCGGGGGACCTATATGGCTACACCTTC	TRBV27	TRBJ1-2	.	.
CASSQETFNTDTQYF	TGCGCCAGCAGCCAAGAAACATTCAACACAGATACGCAGTATTTT	TRBV4-3	TRBJ2-3	.	.
CATATGTGGFGNTIYF	TGTGCCACCGCGACCGGGACAGGGGGCTTTGGAAACACCATATATTTT	TRBV19	TRBJ1-3	TRBD1	.
CASSTWFF	TGCGCCAGCAGTACTTGGTTCTTC	TRBV23-1	TRBJ2-1	.	.
CATGDTPYEQYF	TGTGCCACCGGGGACACCCCCTACGAGCAGTACTTC	TRBV30	TRBJ2-7	.	.
CASSYSYGRSYNEQFF	TGTGCCAGCAGTTACTCTTACGGGAGGTCCTACAATGAGCAGTTCTTC	TRBV6-5	TRBJ2-1	TRBD2	.
CASSYSNGGGEKLFF	TGTGCCAGCAGTTACTCGAACGGGGGTGGTGAAAAACTGTTTTTT	TRBV6-5	TRBJ1-4	.	.
CASAHRGNTEAFF	TGTGCCAGTGCCCACAGGGGGAACACTGAAGCTTTCTTT	TRBV19	TRBJ1-1	TRBD1	.
CASSSYDRGKQPQHF	TGTGCCAGCAGTTCTTACGACAGGGGCAAACAGCCCCAGCATTTT	TRBV6-6	TRBJ1-5	TRBD1	.
CASSDIGFLGDTEAFF	TGTGCCAGCAGTGACATAGGTTTTCTAGGGGACACTGAAGCTTTCTTT	TRBV2	TRBJ1-1	.	few
CALDRGGEKLFF	TGTGCCCTAGACAGGGGAGGCGAAAAACTGTTTTTT	TRBV30	TRBJ1-4	TRBD1	once
CASSSSGGEQFF	TGTGCCAGCAGCTCTAGCGGAGGAGAGCAGTTCTTC	TRBV7-3	TRBJ2-1	TRBD2	.
CASSPGQTYEQYF	TGTGCCAGCAGCCCCGGACAGACCTACGAGCAGTACTTC	TRBV6-5	TRBJ2-7	.	.
CSVAPGTGQETQYF	TGCAGCGTGGCACCCGGGACAGGACAAGAGACCCAGTACTTC	TRBV29-1	TRBJ2-5	TRBD1	.
CASSPTDQPQHF	TGTGCCAGCTCACCGACTGATCAGCCCCAGCATTTT	TRBV18	TRBJ1-5	.	.
CASSIFQRSTGELFF	TGTGCCAGTAGTATTTTCCAGCGGAGCACCGGGGAGCTGTTTTTT	TRBV19	TRBJ2-2	.	.
CATREQGGSPEAFF	TGTGCCACCAGGGAACAGGGTGGGTCCCCTGAAGCTTTCTTT	TRBV27	TRBJ1-1	.	.
CASSLQDSHTNTGELFF	TGTGCCAGCTCACTGCAGGACAGCCATACGAACACCGGGGAGCTGTTTTTT	TRBV18	TRBJ2-2	.	.
CSASAGELNTEAFF	TGCAGTGCTAGTGCAGGGGAATTGAACACTGAAGCTTTCTTT	TRBV20-1	TRBJ1-1	.	.
CASREGGTKMNTEAFF	TGCGCCAGCAGAGAGGGGGGGACGAAAATGAACACTGAAGCTTTCTTT	TRBV5-1	TRBJ1-1	.	.
CASSQRDIPYNEQFF	TGTGCCAGCAGCCAACGGGACATTCCCTACAATGAGCAGTTCTTC	TRBV14	TRBJ2-1	.	.
CASSIAGRVLEYGYTF	TGTGCCAGCAGCATCGCCGGGAGGGTTTTGGAATATGGCTACACCTTC	TRBV7-8	TRBJ1-2	.	.
CASSVGGVQETQYF	TGTGCCAGCAGCGTGGGAGGGGTCCAAGAGACCCAGTACTTC	TRBV9	TRBJ2-5	TRBD2	few
CASRAVRGLHNEQFF	TGTGCCAGCAGGGCGGTTAGGGGTCTGCACAATGAGCAGTTCTTC	TRBV28	TRBJ2-1	.	.
CSAVGQFYEQYF	TGCAGCGCCGTGGGACAGTTCTACGAGCAGTACTTC	TRBV29-1	TRBJ2-7	TRBD1	.
CASSSHTRGRNGSNEQFF	TGTGCCAGCAGTTCACATACCCGAGGGCGGAACGGATCCAATGAGCAGTTCTTC	TRBV7-9	TRBJ2-1	.	.
CASSPMGPMTGDSYNEQFF	TGTGCCAGCAGTCCCATGGGTCCCATGACAGGGGACTCCTACAATGAGCAGTTCTTC	TRBV28	TRBJ2-1	TRBD1	.
CASSTTGGVETQYF	TGTGCCAGTAGTACGACAGGGGGCGTAGAGACCCAGTACTTC	TRBV19	TRBJ2-5	TRBD1	.
CASSLDRGGPFF	TGTGCCAGCAGCCTAGACAGGGGTGGGCCTTTCTTT	TRBV13	TRBJ1-1	TRBD1	.
CASSLLGLAGEGYEQYF	TGTGCCAGCAGCCTTCTCGGACTAGCGGGAGAGGGGTACGAGCAGTACTTC	TRBV27	TRBJ2-7	TRBD2	.
CASSATRGSASPLHF	TGTGCCAGCAGTGCAACCCGGGGAAGTGCTTCACCCCTCCACTTT	TRBV27	TRBJ1-6	.	.
CSVEGVAGYRGYTF	TGCAGCGTTGAAGGGGTCGCAGGGTATCGTGGCTACACCTTC	TRBV29-1	TRBJ1-2	.	few
CASSFPNYGYTF	TGTGCCAGCAGTTTCCCGAACTATGGCTACACCTTC	TRBV12-3/TRBV12-4	TRBJ1-2	.	.
CATVWGGAPTEAFF	TGTGCCACCGTTTGGGGAGGGGCGCCCACTGAAGCTTTCTTT	TRBV3-1/TRBV3-2	TRBJ1-1	.	.
CASTFLRTDSAYEQYF	TGTGCCAGCACCTTCTTACGGACAGATTCGGCCTACGAGCAGTACTTC	TRBV5-6	TRBJ2-7	.	.
CASSAGDRGKTQYF	TGTGCCAGCAGTGCGGGGGACAGGGGGAAGACCCAGTACTTC	TRBV28	TRBJ2-5	TRBD1	once
CAWRDRGLGEAFF	TGTGCCTGGAGGGACAGGGGGCTGGGTGAAGCTTTCTTT	TRBV30	TRBJ1-1	TRBD1	.
CASRERLYTEAFF	TGTGCCAGCAGGGAGAGGCTCTACACTGAAGCTTTCTTT	TRBV28	TRBJ1-1	.	.
CASSLGRAQETQYF	TGTGCCAGCAGCTTGGGGAGGGCCCAAGAGACCCAGTACTTC	TRBV7-8	TRBJ2-5	TRBD2	once
CASSDSGMGANVLTF	TGCGCCAGCAGTGATAGCGGGATGGGGGCCAACGTCCTGACTTTC	TRBV10-2	TRBJ2-6	TRBD2	.
CATSRTSGSVDEQFF	TGTGCCACCAGCAGGACTAGCGGGAGCGTCGATGAGCAGTTCTTC	TRBV15	TRBJ2-1	TRBD2	.
CASSHTVRGQGTYEQYF	TGTGCCAGCAGCCATACCGTGAGGGGACAGGGAACCTACGAGCAGTACTTC	TRBV5-5	TRBJ2-7	TRBD1	.
CAISPWGQGATEAFF	TGTGCCATCAGCCCATGGGGACAGGGGGCGACTGAAGCTTTCTTT	TRBV10-3	TRBJ1-1	TRBD1	.